These 32 T cell receptor beta chains share one sample of origin, sequenced in a study of T-cell memory formation after mild COVID-19. MiXCR, run by TCRdb on the 5' RACE reads, gives a single entry per CDR3 protein. Here the sample spans about 300,000 distinct CDR3 sequences, 15% to 20% being singletons. Source material: PBMCs or a T cell subset sorted from them (not recorded which). These receptors originate from a man aged 18 to 35 who had mild COVID-19 (a few samples of this study predate the infection). Cell type and time point are not known.

This clonotype occurred a few times. The chain recombines TRBV20-1 with TRBJ2-2; 8 bases fit TRBD1. In germline, CDR1 is DFQATT, CDR2 SNEGSKA (reference sequence). V gave up 0 bases and J gave up 6 bases; unmatched junction bases: 9. The CDR3 is made up of 16 amino acids. In DNA form, the CDR3 reads TGCAGTGCTAGAGATCCTAGACAGGGGATAGCCGGGGAGCTGTTTTTT. Its protein product is CSARDPRQGIAGELFF.

This clonotype was recorded a few times. CDR3 in DNA: TGTGCCAGCAAACTAGCGGGGGGCGAGCAGTACGTC. Translating it yields CASKLAGGEQYV. V and J are TRBV5-5 and TRBJ2-7; 12 nucleotides line up with TRBD2. The length of the CDR3 is 12 residues. The trim removed 6 bases at V and 6 bases at J, leaving 1 base unmatched. Germline CDR1 reads SGHKS; CDR2 reads YYEKEE (reference sequence).

The chain combines TRBV7-3 with TRBJ1-2, with D perhaps matching TRBD1 (5 bases). CDR3 length: 13 amino acids. V lost 5 bases, J lost 5 bases, and 12 bases lay in between. Per the germline V gene, CDR1 is SGHTA and CDR2 is FQGTGA. The CDR3 region has the DNA TGTGCCAGCAGCGGGGGGGGTAGGTATGGCTACACCTTC. The encoded protein is CASSGGGRYGYTF.

The sample holds a few counts of this clonotype. V usage is TRBV12-3 or TRBV12-4 and J usage is TRBJ1-3; D is undetermined. With 1 base removed from V and 0 bases from J, the gap between germline ends came to 7 bases. The CDR3 is made up of 15 amino acids. CDR3 loop: CASSLGRPSGNTIYF. The CDR3 DNA follows: TGTGCCAGCAGTTTAGGCCGTCCCTCTGGAAACACCATATATTTT.

The chain couples TRBV4-3 to TRBJ1-1, with D unclear. Trimming shortened V by 1 base and J by 3 bases, and 9 bases separated the two germline ends. The CDR3 contains 14 residues. Germline V gene lookup returns CDR1 LGHNA and CDR2 YSLEER. CDR3: CASSQAKADTEAFF. The CDR3 nucleotides are TGCGCCAGCAGCCAAGCCAAGGCCGACACTGAAGCTTTCTTT.

V usage is TRBV7-2 and J usage is TRBJ2-3; tentative D call: TRBD2 (6 bases). The V gene lost 3 bases and the J gene lost 0 bases, with 10 bases spanning the gap. This CDR3 spans 15 amino acids. Germline loops: CDR1 SGHTA, CDR2 FQGNSA. The CDR3 region is CASSFRRESTDTQYF. CDR3 sequence (DNA): TGTGCCAGCAGCTTTCGCCGGGAGAGCACAGATACGCAGTATTTT.

The chain employs TRBV7-2 and TRBJ2-3; a weak D match, TRBD2 (5 bases). The CDR3 totals 22 residues. In germline, CDR1 is SGHTA, CDR2 FQGNSA. The ends were cut back, 5 bases at V and 2 bases at J, with 35 bases in the middle. The CDR3 protein is CASSVTLARTGWAYTDTDTQYF. CDR3 nucleotide sequence: TGTGCCAGCAGCGTAACACTCGCGAGGACTGGATGGGCCTACACCGACACAGATACGCAGTATTTT. Together with reference TRBV7-2 and TRBJ2-3, the CDR3 gives the full variable domain: GAGVSQSPSNKVTEKGKDVELRCDPISGHTALYWYRQSLGQGLEFLIYFQGNSAPDKSGLPSDRFSAERTGGSVSTLTIQRTQQEDSAVYLCASSVTLARTGWAYTDTDTQYFGPGTRLTVL.

The chain combines TRBV15 with TRBJ2-3, with TRBD2 matching 9 bases. V trimming: 0 bases; J trimming: 6 bases; junction bases outside the gene matches: 1. CDR3 length: 14 amino acids. Germline values: CDR1 LNHNV, CDR2 YYDKDF (reference sequence). This CDR3 reads CATSRERGGDTQYF. The CDR3 DNA sequence: TGTGCCACCAGCAGAGAGCGGGGGGGGGATACGCAGTATTTT.

This clonotype came up a few times. This chain uses TRBV12-3 or TRBV12-4 with TRBJ2-7, with D perhaps TRBD1 (6 bases). The CDR3 runs to 12 residues. Trimming took off 6 bases at V and 6 bases at J, with 12 bases between the two ends. CDR3 region: CASSLQGFEQYF. The CDR3 nucleotides read TGTGCCAGCAGCCTACAGGGCTTCGAGCAGTACTTC.

The genes are TRBV4-3 and TRBJ1-2; D unresolved. Looked up from germline, CDR1 is LGHNA and CDR2 is YSLEER. Trimming cost V 0 bases and J 4 bases, with 12 bases left between them. The CDR3 is 15 amino acids. In DNA form, the CDR3 reads TGCGCCAGCAGCCAAGAGCGGTCTTGGGCCTATGGCTACACCTTC. Its protein product is CASSQERSWAYGYTF.

There are a few counts of this clonotype. The DNA for the CDR3 is TGTGCCAGCAGCTTAAGAGAGTCGGATACGCAGTATTTT. Translating gives CASSLRESDTQYF. The chain employs TRBV11-2 and TRBJ2-3; D remains unclear. This CDR3 is 13 amino acids long. The V and J ends lost 2 bases and 6 bases respectively, with 9 bases between them. Looked up from germline, CDR1 is SGHAT and CDR2 is FQNNGV.

In its sample, this clonotype was seen many times. The CDR3 region is CASSVAGGLQETQYF. The CDR3 region has the DNA TGTGCCAGCAGCGTAGCCGGGGGCCTCCAAGAGACCCAGTACTTC. The rearrangement links TRBV9 to TRBJ2-5; either TRBD1 or TRBD2 may fit D (6 bases each). The germline V gene encodes CDR1 SGDLS and CDR2 YYNGEE. There are 15 residues in the CDR3. V was cut by 0 bases and J by 1 base, with 10 bases left in between.

The rearrangement joins TRBV5-6 to TRBJ1-2, with a possible D match to TRBD1 (6 bases). V lost 3 bases and J lost 8, with 17 bases in between. The CDR3 runs to 14 residues. Germline CDR1 SGHDT, CDR2 YYEEEE. The CDR3 spells CASSWGYRVEGYTF. The CDR3 DNA sequence: TGTGCCAGCAGCTGGGGGTACAGGGTGGAGGGCTACACCTTC.

V is TRBV9 and J is TRBJ1-3; D remains unclear. This CDR3 is 15 amino acids long. The germline V gene has CDR1 SGDLS and CDR2 YYNGEE. Between the trimmed V and J ends, which lost 4 bases and 2 bases, there was a span of 13 bases. The CDR3 bases are TGTGCCAGCAGCCCCCGAACAGTTACTGGAAACACCATATATTTT. Translating gives CASSPRTVTGNTIYF.

This clonotype was counted a few times. The rearrangement joins TRBV9 to TRBJ2-5; TRBD1 might be the D (5 bases). Germline lookup yields CDR1 SGDLS and CDR2 YYNGEE. V was clipped by 1 base and J by 2 bases, with 9 bases between them. The CDR3 has 14 residues. The CDR3 loop reads CASSVMDKQETQYF. In DNA, the CDR3 is TGTGCCAGCAGCGTAATGGACAAACAAGAGACCCAGTACTTC.

Only a few counts were recorded for this clonotype. V is TRBV6-5 and J is TRBJ1-2, with TRBD1 identical over 10 bases. The CDR3 sequence is 15 residues long. V trimming: 2 bases; J trimming: 3 bases; junction bases outside the gene matches: 3. Germline V CDR1 and CDR2: MNHEY, SVGAGI. CDR3 sequence reads: CASSYGTGDHYGYTF. For the CDR3, the DNA is TGTGCCAGCAGTTACGGGACAGGGGATCACTATGGCTACACCTTC.

The CDR3 sequence: CASSLPGLASTDTQYF. DNA of the CDR3: TGCGCCAGCAGCTTGCCGGGACTCGCTAGCACAGATACGCAGTATTTT. V is TRBV5-1 and J is TRBJ2-3; tentatively, D is TRBD2 (6 bases). Germline CDR1 is SGHRS and CDR2 is YFSETQ. The CDR3 spans 16 residues. V shed 1 base and J shed 0 bases, with 12 bases lying between them.

This clonotype was counted many times. CDR3 sequence (DNA): TGTGCCAGCACTTCCGCGGGTCCGGGACAGGGGGCTGTTGGCTACACCTTC. Amino acids: CASTSAGPGQGAVGYTF. The chain carries TRBV6-1 and TRBJ1-2; 12 bases are shared with TRBD1. Per the germline V gene, CDR1 is MNHNS and CDR2 is SASEGT. The CDR3 covers 17 residues. V gave up 7 bases and J gave up 7 bases; unmatched junction bases: 16.

The rearrangement joins TRBV6-5 to TRBJ1-1; TRBD1 matches at 9 bases. The V gene end was trimmed by 6 bases and the J gene end by 2 bases; junction bases not matched to a gene: 4. The CDR3 runs to 14 residues. Germline assignment: CDR1 MNHEY and CDR2 SVGAGI. CDR3 bases: TGTGCCAGCAGATTCACAGGGGGCAACACTGAAGCTTTCTTT. It codes for CASRFTGGNTEAFF.

The V and J genes are TRBV6-1 and TRBJ2-1; 8 nucleotides match TRBD2. CDR3 size: 16 residues. V trimming: 2 bases; J trimming: 0 bases; junction bases outside the gene matches: 3. CDR1 is MNHNS, CDR2 SASEGT, per germline. The CDR3: CASSERGGCSYNEQFF. DNA for the CDR3: TGTGCCAGCAGTGAACGGGGGGGGTGCTCCTACAATGAGCAGTTCTTC.

V usage is TRBV29-1 and J usage is TRBJ2-1; weak D call: TRBD1 (6 bases). Germline-derived CDR1 and CDR2 are SQVTM and ANQGSEA. The V end lost 7 bases, the J end lost 2 bases, and 15 bases lay between the germline ends. The CDR3 runs 14 residues. The CDR3 protein is CSALTGWAYNEQFF. The CDR3, as DNA: TGCAGCGCATTAACAGGGTGGGCCTACAATGAGCAGTTCTTC.

The CDR3 bases are TGTGCCGAAAGCTCTGACTTTGATACGCAGTATTTT. It is translated as CAESSDFDTQYF. The chain employs TRBV28 and TRBJ2-3; D not certain. CDR1 MDHEN and CDR2 SYDVKM come from the germline V gene. The CDR3 length is 12 residues. Between the trimmed V and J ends, which lost 11 bases and 6 bases, there was a span of 15 bases.

This clonotype was detected only a few times. The chain couples TRBV5-1 to TRBJ2-5, with 8 positions matching TRBD1. The ends lost 4 bases at V and 3 bases at J; junction bases unmatched: 5. The CDR3 has 14 amino acids. CDR1 and CDR2 (germline): SGHRS, YFSETQ. CDR3 DNA sequence: TGCGCCAGCAGCATATCGACAGGGGAAGAGACCCAGTACTTC. Protein product: CASSISTGEETQYF.

This clonotype occurred once. V usage is TRBV7-6 and J usage is TRBJ2-2; 12 positions match TRBD2. The CDR3 is made up of 19 amino acids. CDR1 and CDR2 from the germline V gene are SGHVS and FNYEAQ. Trimming at V came to 1 base and at J to 1 base, leaving 7 bases not matched to a gene. The DNA for the CDR3 is TGTGCCAGCAGCTTAGGGCATCCGGGACTAGCGGGGAACACCGGGGAGCTGTTTTTT. Amino acids: CASSLGHPGLAGNTGELFF.

This clonotype was detected only a few times. This chain uses TRBV7-3 with TRBJ2-3; D call uncertain. The V gene lost 2 bases and the J gene lost 1 base, with 10 bases spanning the gap. CDR1 is SGHTA, CDR2 FQGTGA, per germline. The CDR3 has 15 residues. CDR3 nucleotide sequence: TGTGCCAGCAGCTTAGCCCCGCTGGGCACAGATACGCAGTATTTT. Encoded protein: CASSLAPLGTDTQYF.

The V call is TRBV7-9, the J call TRBJ1-2; perhaps TRBD1 as D (5 bases). The CDR3 length is 13 residues. V lost 5 bases and J 2 bases, leaving 9 bases between the germline ends. Germline-derived CDR1 and CDR2 are SEHNR and FQNEAQ (reference sequence). The DNA of the CDR3 is TGTGCCAGCAGCCATGGGACCAACTATGGCTACACCTTC. This sequence encodes CASSHGTNYGYTF.

Here the CDR3 reads CAWSRGVRTEAFF. CDR3 sequence (DNA): TGTGCCTGGAGTAGAGGGGTACGGACTGAAGCTTTCTTT. The chain employs TRBV30 and TRBJ1-1, with a weak D call TRBD1 (5 bases). The germline V gene encodes CDR1 GTSNPN and CDR2 SVGIG (reference sequence). The CDR3 extends over 13 amino acids. V was cut by 2 bases and J by 5 bases, with 12 bases left in between.

This chain connects TRBV11-2 to TRBJ2-2; 9 bases are shared with TRBD2. Losses at the gene ends were 2 bases for V and 3 bases for J; bases not matched to a gene: 4. This CDR3 contains 16 residues. Germline-derived CDR1 and CDR2 are SGHAT and FQNNGV. CDR3 coding DNA: TGTGCCAGCAGCTTATTAGCGGGGGTTTACACCGGGGAGCTGTTTTTT. Protein sequence: CASSLLAGVYTGELFF.

Only a few counts were recorded for this clonotype. The V call is TRBV7-3, the J call TRBJ2-2; 7 nucleotides agree with TRBD2. Germline CDR1 SGHTA, CDR2 FQGTGA. V trimming: 1 base; J trimming: 0 bases; junction bases outside the gene matches: 2. The CDR3 length is 16 residues. In nucleotides, the CDR3 is TGTGCCAGCAGCTTAAATGGACTAGCGAACACCGGGGAGCTGTTTTTT. Translated: CASSLNGLANTGELFF.

The chain recombines TRBV4-3 with TRBJ2-7; 9 nucleotides align to TRBD2. V dropped 1 base and J dropped 3; count of bases not matched to a gene: 1. The germline CDR1 and CDR2 sequences are LGHNA and YSLEER. This CDR3 spans 14 amino acids. The CDR3 loop reads CASSQGREGYEQYF. In DNA form, the CDR3 reads TGCGCCAGCAGCCAAGGGCGGGAGGGCTACGAGCAGTACTTC.

This clonotype has at least ten counts. The V call is TRBV7-2, the J call TRBJ2-3, with 9 bases lining up with TRBD2. CDR1 is SGHTA and CDR2 is FQGNSA in the germline V gene. The CDR3 loop spans 16 amino acids. Trimming cost V 5 bases and J 5 bases; bases outside gene matches: 11. Written as DNA, the CDR3 is TGTGCCAGCAGCCCAGGGTGGCGGGGGGGAGGAGATACGCAGTATTTT. It yields the protein CASSPGWRGGGDTQYF.

The count of this clonotype is one. The CDR3 DNA sequence: TGCAGCGCCCCGACAGGGAAGGGTGGCTACACCTTC. Translating gives CSAPTGKGGYTF. This chain joins TRBV29-1 and TRBJ1-2; 7 bases line up with TRBD1. With 7 bases clipped from V and 7 bases from J, the junction kept 9 bases outside the gene matches. The CDR3 has 12 residues. Germline values: CDR1 SQVTM, CDR2 ANQGSEA.